The clone carrying this T cell receptor beta chain came up once. Cohort assignment relied on participant-reported clinical history. This record comes from a study of blood T cell repertoires in COVID-19. The ends were cut back, 3 bases at V and 3 bases at J, with 14 bases in the middle. The CDR3 is 15 residues long. CDR1 is LNHDA, CDR2 SQIVND, per germline (reference sequence). Produced via immunoSEQ multiplex PCR; TCRdb's table is partial and in-frame only. Found here are roughly 230,000 clones, 84% of them singletons; the top ten hold roughly 3.1%. The chain carries TRBV19 and TRBJ2-5; maybe TRBD1 (6 bases). The clonotype was recovered from a man aged 50 to 59 who had recovered from COVID-19. Sequenced input: PBMCs or T cells enriched from blood (not recorded which). The CDR3 nucleotides read TGTGCCAGTAGTATTTGGATCGGACAGAAAGAGACCCAGTACTTC. Its protein is CASSIWIGQKETQYF.